Each of the 26 T cell receptor beta chains below was sequenced from the same sample in a study of OX40 agonist ivuxolimab in advanced cancers. Repertoires were generated with immunoSEQ multiplex PCR, while TCRdb's copy carries only in-frame clones and drops some. This table holds more than 60,000 clones, 85% found once. The source was CD4+ or CD8+ T cells sorted from blood, collected in a trial of the OX40 agonist ivuxolimab. Receptors were obtained from an adult with an advanced solid tumor such as melanoma, head and neck, liver or kidney cancer.

The V and J genes are TRBV11-2 and TRBJ1-3, with D maybe TRBD1 (6 bases). This CDR3 spans 16 amino acids. Germline CDR1 SGHAT, CDR2 FQNNGV. The V and J ends lost 5 bases and 0 bases respectively, with 14 bases between them. CDR3 in DNA: TGTGCCAGCAGCCAGTTACAGGGTATCTCTGGAAACACCATATATTTT. Residues: CASSQLQGISGNTIYF.

The J gene is TRBJ1-6, the V gene TRBV18; maybe TRBD1 (6 bases). Trimming shortened V by 3 bases and J by 6 bases, and 15 bases separated the two germline ends. The CDR3 sequence is 16 residues long. Germline CDR1 KGHSH, CDR2 LQKENI. Here the CDR3 DNA reads TGTGCCAGCTCACCGCAGAGACAGGTGTCTAATTCACCCCTCCACTTT. Its translation: CASSPQRQVSNSPLHF.

The chain carries TRBV7-2 and TRBJ2-2; 9 bases match TRBD2. Germline V gives CDR1 SGHTA, CDR2 FQGNSA. The V segment lost 4 bases and the J segment 4 bases; nucleotides outside the gene matches: 10. This CDR3 has 17 residues. Here the CDR3 reads CASSSFRTSAFTGELFF. The CDR3 DNA reads as TGTGCCAGCAGCTCCTTCCGGACTAGCGCTTTCACCGGGGAGCTGTTTTTT. The full variable domain, completed using reference TRBV7-2 and TRBJ2-2, is GAGVSQSPSNKVTEKGKDVELRCDPISGHTALYWYRQSLGQGLEFLIYFQGNSAPDKSGLPSDRFSAERTGGSVSTLTIQRTQQEDSAVYLCASSSFRTSAFTGELFFGEGSRLTVL.

V and J are TRBV4-2 and TRBJ1-3; D may be TRBD1 (6 bases). The CDR3 is made up of 17 amino acids. CDR1 is LGHNA and CDR2 is YNFKEQ in the germline V gene. The V and J ends lost 0 bases and 3 bases respectively, with 15 bases between them. CDR3 sequence (DNA): TGTGCCAGCAGCCAAGATCCCCCCGGCAGGGGTGGAAACACCATATATTTT. As protein: CASSQDPPGRGGNTIYF.

J is TRBJ2-5 and V is TRBV5-5; D is ambiguous. This CDR3 is built from 15 residues. Trimming removed 5 bases from V and 2 bases from J, with 16 bases in between. Per germline, CDR1 SGHKS and CDR2 YYEKEE (reference sequence). CDR3 in DNA: TGTGCCAGCAGTCCCTCCGTCACTCATCAAGAGACCCAGTACTTC. This codes for CASSPSVTHQETQYF.

This clone has more than one count but fewer than ten. The rearrangement links TRBV23-1 to TRBJ2-7, with TRBD1 matching over 7 bases. TRBV23-1 is classed as an ORF, of uncertain function. This CDR3 comprises 16 residues. V was pared by 6 bases and J by 3 bases, with 14 bases of the junction left unmatched. The CDR3, as DNA: TGCGCCAGCAGACTCAGTCTCACTCACAGGGGCTACGAGCAGTACTTC. Translated: CASRLSLTHRGYEQYF.

V gene TRBV11-2 combines with J gene TRBJ2-6; D is perhaps TRBD2 (6 bases). This CDR3 comprises 17 residues. Germline loops: CDR1 SGHAT, CDR2 FQNNGV. Trimming took 4 bases from V and 1 from J, leaving 14 bases between them. CDR3 amino acids: CASSWRGTISGANVLTF. DNA of the CDR3: TGTGCCAGCAGCTGGAGGGGAACTATTTCTGGGGCCAACGTCCTGACTTTC.

In its sample, this clone was seen once. CDR3 region: CSVEVSLNYGYTF. Written as DNA, the CDR3 is TGCAGCGTTGAGGTCAGCCTAAACTATGGCTACACCTTC. V gene TRBV29-1 combines with J gene TRBJ1-2; D is unresolved. Trimming left V 3 bases short and J 2 bases short, with 10 bases between. The CDR3 has 13 amino acids. The germline CDR1 and CDR2 sequences are SQVTM and ANQGSEA. Drawing the rest from reference TRBV29-1 and TRBJ1-2, the complete variable domain is SAVISQKPSRDICQRGTSLTIQCQVDSQVTMMFWYRQQPGQSLTLIATANQGSEATYESGFVIDKFPISRPNLTFSTLTVSNMSPEDSSIYLCSVEVSLNYGYTFGSGTRLTVV.

V usage is TRBV6-5 and J usage is TRBJ2-1; D remains ambiguous. Germline V gene sequence: CDR1 MNHEY, CDR2 SVGAGI. V lost 6 bases and J 8 bases, leaving 8 bases between the germline ends. The CDR3 runs to 11 residues. CDR3: CASRDNDEQFF. The CDR3 DNA is TGTGCCAGCAGGGATAACGATGAGCAGTTCTTC.

The chain combines TRBV9 with TRBJ2-3, with TRBD1 identical over 8 bases. The V and J ends lost 0 bases and 3 bases, in that order; junction bases with no gene match: 3. Germline V gives CDR1 SGDLS, CDR2 YYNGEE. This CDR3 contains 15 residues. CDR3 in amino acids: CASSVAGGKTDTQYF. CDR3 sequence (DNA): TGTGCCAGCAGCGTAGCAGGGGGCAAAACAGATACGCAGTATTTT.

This chain uses TRBV7-9 with TRBJ2-7, with D uncertain. This CDR3 has 13 residues. Germline values: CDR1 SEHNR, CDR2 FQNEAQ (reference sequence). Trimming took off 4 bases at V and 2 bases at J, with 9 bases between the two ends. The CDR3 DNA follows: TGTGCCAGCAGCTCCAACCCCACCTACGAGCAGTACTTC. It is translated as CASSSNPTYEQYF. Full variable domain (rest looked up from reference TRBV7-9 and TRBJ2-7): DTGVSQNPRHKITKRGQNVTFRCDPISEHNRLYWYRQTLGQGPEFLTYFQNEAQLEKSRLLSDRFSAERPKGSFSTLEIQRTEQGDSAMYLCASSSNPTYEQYFGPGTRLTVT.

The chain has TRBV6-6 and TRBJ1-1, with D possibly matching TRBD1 (6 bases). In germline, CDR1 is MNHNY, CDR2 SVGAGI (reference sequence). The V gene lost 5 bases and the J gene lost 8 bases, with 15 bases spanning the gap. The CDR3 length is 13 residues. The CDR3, as DNA: TGTGCCAGCAGTCCGCCGGGACAACAGGAAGCTTTCTTT. Its translation: CASSPPGQQEAFF.

The chain joins TRBV7-9 to TRBJ2-1, with D possibly TRBD1 on 6 matching bases. CDR3 length: 13 amino acids. Germline V CDR1 and CDR2: SEHNR, FQNEAQ (reference sequence). V was shortened by 5 bases and J by 16 bases, with 21 bases between the two germline ends. CDR3 protein: CASSEMIQGDGFF. The CDR3 DNA reads as TGTGCCAGCAGCGAAATGATACAGGGTGATGGATTCTTC.

The table lists this clone with a count of one. This sequence joins TRBV5-6 and TRBJ2-1; 8 bases map to TRBD2. CDR3 length equals 15 residues. V trimming: 1 base; J trimming: 4 bases; junction bases outside the gene matches: 4. Germline V lookup: CDR1 SGHDT, CDR2 YYEEEE. CDR3 in amino acids: CASSLPGGLYNEQFF. The DNA for the CDR3 is TGTGCCAGCAGCTTGCCGGGGGGGCTATACAATGAGCAGTTCTTC. Full variable domain (rest looked up from reference TRBV5-6 and TRBJ2-1): DAGVTQSPTHLIKTRGQQVTLRCSPKSGHDTVSWYQQALGQGPQFIFQYYEEEERQRGNFPDRFSGHQFPNYSSELNVNALLLGDSALYLCASSLPGGLYNEQFFGPGTRLTVL.

The chain employs TRBV27 and TRBJ2-2; perhaps D is TRBD1 or TRBD2 (5 bases each). V was trimmed by 6 bases and J by 0 bases, leaving 11 bases between them. The CDR3 runs to 15 residues. Germline CDR1 reads MNHEY; CDR2 reads SMNVEV (reference sequence). In nucleotides, the CDR3 is TGTGCCAGCAGAAGAGGGGTAGCGAACACCGGGGAGCTGTTTTTT. It specifies CASRRGVANTGELFF.

This clone has only one observation. V and J are TRBV18 and TRBJ2-5; 7 bases map to TRBD1. Germline loops: CDR1 KGHSH, CDR2 LQKENI. Unmatched junction bases numbered 9, after V lost 0 bases and J lost 5 bases. This CDR3 contains 16 residues. Here the CDR3 reads CASSPPSQGERETQYF. CDR3 DNA: TGTGCCAGCTCACCACCTTCTCAGGGGGAGCGGGAGACCCAGTACTTC.

This clone was recorded only once. This chain links TRBV5-1 with TRBJ2-5; 11 positions match TRBD2. The junction had 4 bases not matched to a gene; V was cut back by 0 bases and J by 0 bases. The CDR3 runs 17 residues. Germline-derived CDR1 and CDR2 are SGHRS and YFSETQ. The CDR3 region is CASSLGLAGGHQETQYF. The CDR3 region has the DNA TGCGCCAGCAGCTTGGGTCTAGCGGGGGGTCACCAAGAGACCCAGTACTTC.

The V call is TRBV5-6, the J call TRBJ1-3; D is unresolved. Germline V gene data show CDR1 as SGHDT and CDR2 as YYEEEE. The CDR3 length is 15 residues. Trimming stripped 1 base from V and 4 bases from J, with 12 bases between. The CDR3 coding sequence is TGTGCCAGCAGCTTGATGGGGATATCCGGAAACACCATATATTTT. Amino acid sequence: CASSLMGISGNTIYF.

The V call is TRBV2, the J call TRBJ1-6; D is unresolved. Germline V CDR1 and CDR2: SNHLY, FYNNEI. The V and J ends lost 7 bases and 2 bases respectively, with 9 bases between them. The CDR3 runs to 14 residues. The CDR3 loop reads CASTPSTYNSPLHF. CDR3 in DNA: TGTGCCAGCACTCCCTCGACCTATAATTCACCCCTCCACTTT.

This chain links TRBV7-2 with TRBJ2-3; the D gene is possibly TRBD2 (5 bases). Germline values: CDR1 SGHTA, CDR2 FQGNSA. V was shortened by 1 base and J by 6 bases, with 11 bases between the two germline ends. This CDR3 comprises 14 residues. CDR3 loop: CASSLVAGWDTQYF. Here the CDR3 DNA reads TGTGCCAGCAGCTTAGTGGCGGGCTGGGATACGCAGTATTTT.

This sequence joins TRBV5-4 and TRBJ2-1, with 7 bases aligning to TRBD1. This CDR3 contains 17 residues. CDR1 is SGHNT and CDR2 is YYREEE in the germline V gene (reference sequence). The ends lost 3 bases at V and 6 bases at J; junction bases unmatched: 15. CDR3 nucleotide sequence: TGTGCCAGCAGCTACACCGAGCGGCCTACAGGGGCCAATGAGCAGTTCTTC. Translated, it gives CASSYTERPTGANEQFF.

The chain links TRBV6-5 to TRBJ2-7; 8 bases are a match to TRBD1. CDR1 is MNHEY and CDR2 is SVGAGI in the germline V gene. V trimming: 0 bases; J trimming: 3 bases; junction bases outside the gene matches: 4. The CDR3 extends over 15 amino acids. The CDR3 reads CASSYSGDRHYEQYF. The CDR3 DNA is TGTGCCAGCAGTTACTCGGGGGACAGGCACTACGAGCAGTACTTC.

This rearrangement joins TRBV10-3 to TRBJ1-2; TRBD1 agrees at 9 bases. Trimming cost V 0 bases and J 4 bases; bases outside gene matches: 3. CDR1 and CDR2 (germline): ENHRY, SYGVKD. The CDR3 loop spans 15 amino acids. The CDR3 DNA reads as TGTGCCATCAGTGAGTCGGGACAGGGAACCTATGGCTACACCTTC. The encoded protein is CAISESGQGTYGYTF.

This rearrangement joins TRBV29-1 to TRBJ1-2; D is ambiguous. Trimming cost V 5 bases and J 6 bases, with 10 bases left between them. The CDR3 is made up of 11 amino acids. Germline values: CDR1 SQVTM, CDR2 ANQGSEA. The CDR3 DNA sequence: TGCAGCGTTTTCGCAATTAATGGCTACACCTTC. Its translation: CSVFAINGYTF.

The J gene is TRBJ1-4, the V gene TRBV6-5; perhaps TRBD1 as D (5 bases). The V end was cut by 5 bases, the J end by 10 bases, with 17 bases between. Germline CDR1 reads MNHEY; CDR2 reads SVGAGI. This CDR3 is built from 14 residues. The DNA of the CDR3 is TGTGCCAGCAGTAGGGACCTGGCTAAACGAAAACTGTTTTTT. Translating gives CASSRDLAKRKLFF.

The chain has TRBV19 and TRBJ1-5; 7 bases align to TRBD1. The V segment lost 7 bases and the J segment 0 bases; nucleotides outside the gene matches: 6. The germline V gene encodes CDR1 LNHDA and CDR2 SQIVND (reference sequence). The CDR3 totals 15 residues. CDR3 DNA sequence: TGTGCCAGTACGGCAGGGGGGAATAGCAATCAGCCCCAGCATTTT. Protein sequence: CASTAGGNSNQPQHF. Full variable domain (missing parts from reference TRBV19 and TRBJ1-5): DGGITQSPKYLFRKEGQNVTLSCEQNLNHDAMYWYRQDPGQGLRLIYYSQIVNDFQKGDIAEGYSVSREKKESFPLTVTSAQKNPTAFYLCASTAGGNSNQPQHFGDGTRLSIL.